Below are 16 T cell receptor beta chains sequenced from a single sample in a study of OX40 agonist ivuxolimab in advanced cancers. The protocol was immunoSEQ multiplex PCR, while the TCRdb copy is restricted to in-frame clones and leaves out a portion. The repertoire holds approximately 39,000 clones, around 89% seen once, with less than 5% in the top ten. The sample here was CD4+ or CD8+ T cells sorted from blood, taken in a trial of the OX40 agonist ivuxolimab. These receptors were collected from an adult with an advanced solid tumor such as melanoma, head and neck, liver or kidney cancer.

This chain links TRBV4-1 with TRBJ2-1; D unresolved. This CDR3 is built from 16 residues. Per the germline V gene, CDR1 is MGHRA and CDR2 is YSYEKL. With 1 base removed from V and 4 bases from J, the gap between germline ends came to 14 bases. The CDR3 nucleotides read TGCGCCAGCAGCCAAGTATCTGGGCAGACATACAATGAGCAGTTCTTC. It is translated as CASSQVSGQTYNEQFF.

V gene TRBV7-2 combines with J gene TRBJ2-1; no firm D call. The CDR3 consists of 11 residues. Germline V lookup: CDR1 SGHTA, CDR2 FQGNSA. Trimming cost V 2 bases and J 10 bases, with 6 bases left between them. The CDR3 sequence is CASSLRSEQFF. In DNA, the CDR3 is TGTGCCAGCAGCTTACGGTCGGAGCAGTTCTTC.

The rearrangement joins TRBV11-2 to TRBJ1-2; D gene ambiguous. The V gene lost 0 bases and the J gene lost 3 bases, with 8 bases spanning the gap. This CDR3 is 14 amino acids long. Germline CDR1 is SGHAT and CDR2 is FQNNGV. The CDR3 loop reads CASSLDGRDYGYTF. CDR3 sequence (DNA): TGTGCCAGCAGCTTAGATGGGAGGGACTATGGCTACACCTTC.

DNA for the CDR3: TGTGCCAGCAGTCTCCAGTACGAGCAGTACTTC. Its translation: CASSLQYEQYF. The rearrangement uses TRBV2 and TRBJ2-7; the D is unclear. V lost 5 bases and J lost 4, with 6 bases in between. Germline lookup yields CDR1 SNHLY and CDR2 FYNNEI. The CDR3 is 11 residues long.

The J gene is TRBJ2-3, the V gene TRBV28; weak D call: TRBD2 (5 bases). Germline V gives CDR1 MDHEN, CDR2 SYDVKM. The CDR3 consists of 16 residues. V shed 5 bases and J shed 4 bases, with 19 bases lying between them. CDR3 sequence: CASSPPRAGPSDTQYF. CDR3 coding DNA: TGTGCCAGCAGTCCCCCAAGGGCGGGTCCTTCAGATACGCAGTATTTT.

CDR3 nucleotides: TGTGCCACCAGCAGCCTACCTACAACGAGGTACAATGAGCAGTTCTTC. Translated, it gives CATSSLPTTRYNEQFF. This sequence joins TRBV15 and TRBJ2-1; D gene unclear. V shed 3 bases and J shed 4 bases, with 16 bases lying between them. This CDR3 comprises 16 residues. Germline CDR1 LNHNV, CDR2 YYDKDF (reference sequence).

The chain couples TRBV6-5 to TRBJ1-2; TRBD1 matches at 7 bases. The CDR3 runs 16 residues. The V gene end was trimmed by 0 bases and the J gene end by 4 bases; junction bases not matched to a gene: 8. Germline CDR1 reads MNHEY; CDR2 reads SVGAGI. The DNA of the CDR3 is TGTGCCAGCAGTTACTCGACGACAGGGCACATCTATGGCTACACCTTC. Protein: CASSYSTTGHIYGYTF.

This rearrangement joins TRBV27 to TRBJ2-7, with 9 bases lining up with TRBD1. CDR3 length: 14 residues. Looked up from germline, CDR1 is MNHEY and CDR2 is SMNVEV (reference sequence). V was pared by 0 bases and J by 5 bases, with 2 bases of the junction left unmatched. CDR3 region: CASSLSDRGHEQYF. CDR3 DNA sequence: TGTGCCAGCAGTTTATCGGACAGGGGCCACGAGCAGTACTTC.

The J gene is TRBJ1-4, the V gene TRBV6-7; no reliable D call. TRBV6-7 is an ORF for which the function is uncertain. CDR3 size: 12 residues. V shed 5 bases and J shed 5 bases, with 6 bases lying between them. The CDR3 DNA sequence: TGTGCCAGCAGTCTGGGGAATGAAAAACTGTTTTTT. Translation: CASSLGNEKLFF.

The chain joins TRBV6-1 to TRBJ2-4; the D call may be TRBD1 or TRBD2 (6 bases each). The CDR3 runs 15 residues. Germline CDR1 is MNHNS and CDR2 is SASEGT. V lost 3 bases, J lost 2 bases, and 11 bases lay in between. The CDR3 loop reads CASSDWGASKNIQYF. CDR3 nucleotide sequence: TGTGCCAGCAGTGATTGGGGGGCATCCAAAAACATTCAGTACTTC.

V gene TRBV6-4 combines with J gene TRBJ2-1; 8 bases line up with TRBD2. The CDR3 consists of 13 residues. Germline CDR1 and CDR2: MRHNA and SNTAGT. The V segment lost 10 bases and the J segment 5 bases; nucleotides outside the gene matches: 7. In DNA form, the CDR3 reads TGTGCCACCCCCGGGACTAGACACAATGAGCAGTTCTTC. Translating it yields CATPGTRHNEQFF.

CDR3: CASSPTDSYTGELFF. The DNA of the CDR3 is TGTGCCAGCAGCCCGACAGACAGTTACACCGGGGAGCTGTTTTTT. The chain employs TRBV4-2 and TRBJ2-2, with a tentative D call TRBD1 (5 bases). CDR1 and CDR2 from the germline V gene are LGHNA and YNFKEQ. The CDR3 sequence is 15 residues long. V was shortened by 4 bases and J by 3 bases, with 12 bases between the two germline ends.

This clone was counted a single time. V and J are TRBV6-6 and TRBJ2-7; 9 bases are shared with TRBD1. The CDR3 is 14 residues long. CDR1 is MNHNY and CDR2 is SVGAGI in the germline V gene (reference sequence). Trimming cost V 6 bases and J 7 bases; bases outside gene matches: 10. CDR3 amino acids: CASRHGQGIEEQYF. The CDR3 DNA follows: TGTGCCAGCAGACACGGACAGGGGATTGAGGAGCAGTACTTC.

The chain joins TRBV6-5 to TRBJ2-5, with D possibly being TRBD1 (6 bases). CDR3 size: 15 residues. V was pared by 3 bases and J by 1 base, with 12 bases between. Germline V gene sequence: CDR1 MNHEY, CDR2 SVGAGI. CDR3 region: CASSYGTQSQETQYF. Here the CDR3 DNA reads TGTGCCAGCAGTTATGGGACACAGAGCCAAGAGACCCAGTACTTC.

This rearrangement joins TRBV11-2 to TRBJ2-3; 7 bases are a match to TRBD2. Germline assignment: CDR1 SGHAT and CDR2 FQNNGV. CDR3 length equals 15 residues. Trimming at V came to 10 bases and at J to 4 bases, leaving 14 bases not matched to a gene. The CDR3, as DNA: TGTGCCACCTCCAGGAGCAACGGGAGGTCAGATACGCAGTATTTT. Residues: CATSRSNGRSDTQYF.

This clone was seen just once. CDR3 loop: CASSLTTSGRADTQYF. CDR3 coding DNA: TGCGCCAGCAGCTTAACGACTAGCGGGAGAGCAGATACGCAGTATTTT. J is TRBJ2-3 and V is TRBV5-1; 12 nucleotides agree with TRBD2. The ends lost 2 bases at V and 4 bases at J; junction bases unmatched: 5. This CDR3 has 16 amino acids. Germline assignment: CDR1 SGHRS and CDR2 YFSETQ.